Sequencing of this TCR beta chain was carried out in a study of CD8 T cells in ankylosing spondylitis. Findings of the study overall: A TCR beta motif made of about eight highly homologous variants seemed typical of ankylosing spondylitis blood. Matched synovial fluid from ankylosing spondylitis patients was reported to be enriched for disease-linked clones.

This clonotype was recorded at least ten times. The target antigen is unknown. TCRdb re-called the 5' RACE reads through MiXCR, storing one row per CDR3 protein. The sample holds 200,000 or so distinct CDR3 sequences, 13% seen once. CDR3 length: 13 amino acids. Germline values: CDR1 MGHRA, CDR2 YSYEKL. V was trimmed by 1 base and J by 12 bases, leaving 13 bases between them. Input material: blood, either unsorted or a sorted T cell fraction (not recorded which). The chain couples TRBV4-1 to TRBJ2-1; D is perhaps TRBD2 (5 bases). This clonotype was sampled from a female donor with ankylosing spondylitis or in good health (not recorded which). CDR3 in DNA: TGCGCCAGCAGCCAAGCCCTAGCTCAATGGCAGTTCTTC. Its translation: CASSQALAQWQFF.